The next 31 T cell receptor beta chains were all read from a single sample in a study of blood T cells in healthy people across ages. Then a second PCR, running roughly 6 to 11 cycles, was carried out with a sample-barcoded 5' primer and a J-beta primer mix. Each CDR3 protein is one row after TCRdb ran MiXCR on the 5' RACE reads. The sample records over 1,500,000 distinct CDR3 sequences, about 50% being singletons. Sequenced: blood. These receptors came from a middle-aged woman in good health.

J is TRBJ2-7 and V is TRBV9, with TRBD1 as a possible D gene (5 bases). Between the trimmed V and J ends, which lost 4 bases and 9 bases, there was a span of 23 bases. CDR3 length equals 15 residues. Germline values: CDR1 SGDLS, CDR2 YYNGEE. The CDR3 sequence is CASSQRVQGFHGQYF. In DNA form, the CDR3 reads TGTGCCAGCAGCCAAAGGGTCCAGGGATTCCACGGGCAGTACTTC.

The rearrangement links TRBV20-1 to TRBJ2-3, with D hard to call. The V end was cut by 0 bases, the J end by 2 bases, with 12 bases between. This CDR3 is 15 amino acids long. Germline CDR1 and CDR2: DFQATT and SNEGSKA (reference sequence). This CDR3 is CSARDPQVSTDTQYF. Here the CDR3 DNA reads TGCAGTGCTAGAGATCCGCAGGTTTCCACAGATACGCAGTATTTT.

V is TRBV6-6 and J is TRBJ1-4; TRBD1 agrees at 11 bases. Per germline, CDR1 MNHNY and CDR2 SVGAGI (reference sequence). The CDR3 has 15 amino acids. After removal of 6 bases from V and 7 bases from J, the junction contained 7 bases not matched to a gene. CDR3 nucleotide sequence: TGTGCCAGCAGCACGGACAGGGGGCGGAGTGAAAAACTGTTTTTT. Its translation: CASSTDRGRSEKLFF.

The rearrangement uses TRBV12-3 or TRBV12-4 and TRBJ2-7, with a possible D match to TRBD2 (5 bases). V lost 6 bases, J lost 4 bases, and 19 bases lay in between. This CDR3 is built from 15 residues. The CDR3 here is CASSPGPTPGYEQYF. CDR3 nucleotide sequence: TGTGCCAGCAGCCCTGGACCCACCCCGGGATACGAGCAGTACTTC.

V and J are TRBV9 and TRBJ1-1; TRBD1 matches at 9 bases. This CDR3 is built from 13 residues. After removal of 3 bases from V and 5 bases from J, the junction contained 2 bases not matched to a gene. The germline gives CDR1 SGDLS, CDR2 YYNGEE. DNA for the CDR3: TGTGCCAGCAGCGGACAGGGGGAGACTGAAGCTTTCTTT. It is translated as CASSGQGETEAFF.

The V gene is TRBV3-1, the J gene TRBJ2-4; D is unresolved. V was cut by 5 bases and J by 13 bases, with 18 bases left in between. Germline V CDR1 and CDR2: LGHDT, YNNKEL (reference sequence). This CDR3 is 13 amino acids long. The DNA for the CDR3 is TGTGCCAGCAGCTTCGACGGATACAATGAGCAGTACTTC. As protein: CASSFDGYNEQYF. The variable domain in full, completed from reference TRBV3-1 and TRBJ2-4, reads DTAVSQTPKYLVTQMGNDKSIKCEQNLGHDTMYWYKQDSKKFLKIMFSYNNKELIINETVPNRFSPKSPDKAHLNLHINSLELGDSAVYFCASSFDGYNEQYFGAGTRLSVL.

The chain combines TRBV29-1 with TRBJ2-3; a weak D match, TRBD2 (5 bases). Germline values: CDR1 SQVTM, CDR2 ANQGSEA. V was trimmed by 8 bases and J by 0 bases, leaving 12 bases between them. The CDR3 spans 13 residues. The CDR3 loop reads CSLHKRSTDTQYF. In nucleotides, the CDR3 is TGCAGCCTGCATAAGCGGAGCACAGATACGCAGTATTTT.

The chain recombines TRBV20-1 with TRBJ2-7; possible D gene TRBD2, 5 bases. With 0 bases removed from V and 0 bases from J, the gap between germline ends came to 15 bases. The CDR3 totals 16 residues. Germline V gene data show CDR1 as DFQATT and CDR2 as SNEGSKA (reference sequence). The CDR3 spells CSARDRESARSYEQYF. The CDR3 DNA reads TGCAGTGCTAGAGATAGGGAGAGCGCGCGCTCCTACGAGCAGTACTTC.

This chain connects TRBV11-2 to TRBJ2-5, with 11 bases aligning to TRBD2. This CDR3 has 20 residues. Germline V lookup: CDR1 SGHAT, CDR2 FQNNGV. V dropped 1 base and J dropped 2; count of bases not matched to a gene: 15. The CDR3 DNA follows: TGTGCCAGCAGCTTAGGCAGTGGTATTCTAGCGGGGGGACTTCAAGAGACCCAGTACTTC. Translation gives CASSLGSGILAGGLQETQYF.

CDR3 in DNA: TGTGCCAGCAGCTCGGTCGGGGGTACGCAGTATTTT. This translates into CASSSVGGTQYF. The J gene is TRBJ2-3, the V gene TRBV7-9, with D possibly matching TRBD2 (6 bases). V gave up 4 bases and J gave up 8 bases, with 10 bases separating them. From germline, CDR1 is SEHNR and CDR2 FQNEAQ (reference sequence). The CDR3 is made up of 12 amino acids.

The rearrangement links TRBV20-1 to TRBJ2-7; TRBD1 agrees at 10 bases. There are 15 residues in the CDR3. CDR1 and CDR2 from the germline V gene are DFQATT and SNEGSKA (reference sequence). Unmatched junction bases numbered 9, after V lost 3 bases and J lost 4 bases. The CDR3 DNA sequence: TGCAGTGCTAGGGTTTTGGACAGGGGGGGGTACGAGCAGTACTTC. Residues: CSARVLDRGGYEQYF.

V and J are TRBV6-6 and TRBJ1-5; D is unclear. V was clipped by 6 bases and J by 4 bases, with 16 bases between them. CDR1 and CDR2 (germline): MNHNY, SVGAGI (reference sequence). CDR3 length: 15 residues. The CDR3 DNA sequence: TGTGCCAGCAGGGAACCTGATATGGGGAATCAGCCCCAGCATTTT. It codes for CASREPDMGNQPQHF.

The chain recombines TRBV28 with TRBJ2-7, with D unclear. Trimming removed 7 bases from V and 2 bases from J, with 6 bases in between. The CDR3 loop spans 11 amino acids. Germline V gives CDR1 MDHEN, CDR2 SYDVKM. CDR3 sequence reads: CASKVAYEQYF. CDR3 nucleotide sequence: TGTGCCAGCAAGGTGGCCTACGAGCAGTACTTC.

This clonotype has at least ten counts. The chain is built from TRBV7-2 and TRBJ2-5; D is unresolved. This CDR3 has 13 residues. Trimming left V 3 bases short and J 2 bases short, with 7 bases between. The V gene's germline CDR1 is SGHTA and CDR2 FQGNSA. As DNA, the CDR3 is TGTGCCAGCAGCTTTTATCAGCAAGAGACCCAGTACTTC. It specifies CASSFYQQETQYF.

The chain links TRBV5-1 to TRBJ2-7; 7 bases agree with TRBD1. The CDR3 loop spans 14 amino acids. Germline V gene sequence: CDR1 SGHRS, CDR2 YFSETQ. The ends lost 4 bases at V and 3 bases at J; junction bases unmatched: 7. Written as DNA, the CDR3 is TGCGCCAGCAGCCGGGACAGTCCATTCTACGAGCAGTACTTC. This codes for CASSRDSPFYEQYF.

The V and J genes are TRBV5-1 and TRBJ2-3; TRBD1 or TRBD2 may be the D gene (5 bases each). Germline values: CDR1 SGHRS, CDR2 YFSETQ. The CDR3 extends over 16 amino acids. V lost 0 bases and J 1 base, leaving 12 bases between the germline ends. CDR3 loop: CASSLVGTVGTDTQYF. The CDR3 region has the DNA TGCGCCAGCAGCTTGGTAGGGACCGTAGGCACAGATACGCAGTATTTT.

V and J are TRBV7-2 and TRBJ2-7; tentatively, D is TRBD1 (6 bases). Germline V gene lookup returns CDR1 SGHTA and CDR2 FQGNSA. The CDR3 contains 17 residues. V lost 0 bases and J 0 bases, leaving 15 bases between the germline ends. CDR3 DNA sequence: TGTGCCAGCAGCTTAGCGGTCGCAGGGGCTAGCTCCTACGAGCAGTACTTC. This translates into CASSLAVAGASSYEQYF. Full variable domain (outside the CDR3, taken from reference TRBV7-2 and TRBJ2-7): GAGVSQSPSNKVTEKGKDVELRCDPISGHTALYWYRQSLGQGLEFLIYFQGNSAPDKSGLPSDRFSAERTGGSVSTLTIQRTQQEDSAVYLCASSLAVAGASSYEQYFGPGTRLTVT.

Only a few counts were recorded for this clonotype. The chain couples TRBV4-3 to TRBJ1-2; TRBD1 matches 9 bases. The CDR3 has 15 amino acids. Germline CDR1 is LGHNA and CDR2 is YSLEER. V gave up 1 base and J gave up 5 bases; unmatched junction bases: 5. The CDR3 sequence is CASSQVVGTGYGYTF. CDR3 bases: TGCGCCAGCAGCCAAGTAGTTGGGACAGGGTATGGCTACACCTTC.

In its sample, this clonotype was seen a few times. The chain recombines TRBV27 with TRBJ2-3; 8 bases line up with TRBD1. This CDR3 spans 14 amino acids. Germline assignment: CDR1 MNHEY and CDR2 SMNVEV (reference sequence). Trimming at V came to 6 bases and at J to 3 bases, leaving 5 bases not matched to a gene. The CDR3 spells CASRARGLTDTQYF. DNA of the CDR3: TGTGCCAGCAGAGCCAGGGGGCTGACAGATACGCAGTATTTT.

The chain uses TRBV12-3 or TRBV12-4 and TRBJ1-5; perhaps TRBD1 as D (5 bases). Trimming shortened V by 5 bases and J by 2 bases, and 13 bases separated the two germline ends. The CDR3 consists of 15 residues. CDR3: CASSDSYRGNQPQHF. CDR3 in DNA: TGTGCCAGCAGTGACAGCTACAGAGGCAATCAGCCCCAGCATTTT.

This clonotype was counted only a few times. The J gene is TRBJ2-5, the V gene TRBV6-1, with 12 bases fitting TRBD1. The junction had 6 bases not matched to a gene; V was cut back by 1 base and J by 9 bases. This CDR3 contains 15 residues. Germline CDR1 is MNHNS and CDR2 is SASEGT. The DNA of the CDR3 is TGTGCCAGCAGTGAAGGAGGGACAGGGGGCATTGCCCAGTACTTC. It translates to CASSEGGTGGIAQYF.

The chain recombines TRBV5-1 with TRBJ2-1; 11 bases agree with TRBD1. The CDR3 sequence is 15 residues long. Per the germline V gene, CDR1 is SGHRS and CDR2 is YFSETQ. With 5 bases clipped from V and 7 bases from J, the junction kept 8 bases outside the gene matches. The CDR3 loop reads CASSPDRGRRNEQFF. CDR3 in DNA: TGCGCCAGCAGTCCGGACAGGGGGCGAAGGAATGAGCAGTTCTTC.

This clonotype turned up a few times. This chain connects TRBV11-2 to TRBJ1-2, with 7 bases fitting TRBD1. Per the germline V gene, CDR1 is SGHAT and CDR2 is FQNNGV. The ends lost 4 bases at V and 4 bases at J; junction bases unmatched: 6. This CDR3 region has 14 residues. CDR3 DNA: TGTGCCAGCAGCTCCGAGACAGGGATCTATGGCTACACCTTC. It yields the protein CASSSETGIYGYTF.

This sequence joins TRBV12-3 or TRBV12-4 and TRBJ2-6; 9 bases map to TRBD2. The length of the CDR3 is 17 residues. With V trimmed by 3 bases and J by 2 bases, 5 bases remained unmatched. In nucleotides, the CDR3 is TGTGCCAGCAGTTTCGCTAGCGGGGCTCCTGGGGCCAACGTCCTGACTTTC. Translation gives CASSFASGAPGANVLTF.

V and J are TRBV20-1 and TRBJ2-4; 11 nucleotides line up with TRBD2. This CDR3 is 15 amino acids long. V trimming: 3 bases; J trimming: 3 bases; junction bases outside the gene matches: 4. In germline, CDR1 is DFQATT, CDR2 SNEGSKA (reference sequence). The CDR3 sequence: CSASLAGGVKNIQYF. The CDR3 coding sequence is TGCAGTGCTAGTCTAGCGGGGGGCGTCAAAAACATTCAGTACTTC.

This clonotype was seen more than once but under ten times. The rearrangement uses TRBV7-2 and TRBJ1-6; 7 nucleotides align to TRBD1. CDR3 length: 16 amino acids. Germline lookup yields CDR1 SGHTA and CDR2 FQGNSA. V shed 6 bases, J shed 5 bases, and the junction held 10 bases outside the gene matches. DNA of the CDR3: TGTGCCAGCAGTTCACCGGGACAGAGAGATAATTCACCCCTCCACTTT. This sequence encodes CASSSPGQRDNSPLHF.

J is TRBJ1-2 and V is TRBV12-3 or TRBV12-4; possible D gene TRBD1, 5 bases. V lost 7 bases and J 4 bases, leaving 19 bases between the germline ends. This CDR3 has 15 amino acids. This CDR3 is CASTLGLQTSYGYTF. In DNA form, the CDR3 reads TGTGCCAGCACCTTGGGACTCCAAACTAGCTATGGCTACACCTTC.

This clonotype was counted between two and nine times. V and J are TRBV7-2 and TRBJ2-5; 9 nucleotides line up with TRBD1. There are 14 residues in the CDR3. Germline CDR1 is SGHTA and CDR2 is FQGNSA. V gave up 5 bases and J gave up 5 bases; unmatched junction bases: 6. CDR3 nucleotide sequence: TGTGCCAGCAGCCACGACAGGGGGTGGGAGACCCAGTACTTC. This gives the protein CASSHDRGWETQYF.

The rearrangement joins TRBV7-9 to TRBJ2-6, with a tentative D call TRBD2 (6 bases). In germline, CDR1 is SEHNR, CDR2 FQNEAQ (reference sequence). The V gene lost 1 base and the J gene lost 2 bases, with 12 bases spanning the gap. This CDR3 contains 17 residues. Here the CDR3 reads CASSLVVSGAGANVLTF. DNA of the CDR3: TGTGCCAGCAGCTTAGTGGTATCGGGAGCTGGGGCCAACGTCCTGACTTTC.

The chain is built from TRBV7-9 and TRBJ1-6; D uncertain. The germline V gene has CDR1 SEHNR and CDR2 FQNEAQ (reference sequence). Trimming took 7 bases from V and 7 from J, leaving 11 bases between them. CDR3 length: 13 amino acids. The CDR3 protein is CASNRGDNSPLHF. The CDR3 DNA follows: TGTGCCAGCAATAGAGGTGACAATTCACCCCTCCACTTT.

The chain carries TRBV6-6 and TRBJ2-5; D not resolved. V lost 7 bases to trimming and J lost 2 bases, with 8 bases between them. Germline V gene lookup returns CDR1 MNHNY and CDR2 SVGAGI (reference sequence). The CDR3 has 12 residues. The CDR3 sequence is CASTPKQETQYF. The CDR3 DNA reads as TGTGCCAGCACCCCGAAACAAGAGACCCAGTACTTC.